Described below is a single T cell receptor beta chain sequence and its context. Its specificity is not known. Amplification used 60 Vbeta primers and 13 Jbeta primers. Data came from immunoSEQ multiplex PCR; TCRdb stores just in-frame clones and leaves some out. The sample lists approximately 71,000 clones, around 72% seen once, with about an eighth in the top ten. This record belongs to a study of cytomegalovirus exposure and HLA in healthy donors. General study findings and limits: Segments of the TCR beta V type were, in most cases, productive about 87% or about 30% of the time in an earlier analysis. In a later analysis, DRB1 alleles had the most associated TCRs; HLA-C alleles the fewest.

Per germline, CDR1 SGHTA and CDR2 FQGNSA. V was clipped by 3 bases and J by 3 bases; unmatched bases: 17. This CDR3 region has 19 residues. Material for sequencing was PBMCs. The receptor's source is a woman aged 40-49 years in good health and CMV-seropositive. This chain joins TRBV7-2 and TRBJ2-7; 10 bases align to TRBD2. The DNA for the CDR3 is TGTGCCAGCAGCTTGGTCCCCACTAGCGGGGTATCAATTAGCTACGAGCAGTACTTC. It specifies CASSLVPTSGVSISYEQYF.